This TCR beta chain was obtained from a study of T cells expressing NK-cell markers. Across the study: Sorted CD3+CD56+NKG2C+, CD3+CD56+NKG2C- and CD3+CD56-NKG2C+ T cells supplied TCR beta repertoires. Seropositivity for HCMV was found in seven of the eight sequenced donors, with one seronegative.

TCR beta cDNA was made by 5'RACE template switching with UMIs. TCRdb re-called the 5' RACE reads and shows each CDR3 protein once, DNA omitted. The sample has 350,000 to 400,000 distinct CDR3 sequences. Findings and caveats of the study: A few donors showed these clonotypes also leading the CD3+CD56-NKG2C+ fraction.

On this clonotype itself: Its antigen remains unidentified.

The germline V gene has CDR1 SEHNR and CDR2 FQNEAQ (reference sequence). The CDR3 spans 15 residues. The chain links TRBV7-9 to TRBJ2-4. The sample was blood T cells: a sorted CD56 or NKG2C T cell subset, CD4+ or CD8+ T cells, or bulk PBMC T cells (not recorded which). This clonotype was sampled from a woman in her forties or fifties in good health. The CDR3 loop is CASSSDPVAKNIQYF.